Shown below are 18 T cell receptor beta chains from a single sample sequenced in a study of blood T cell repertoires in COVID-19. Profiling relied on immunoSEQ multiplex PCR, and the TCRdb table lists in-frame clones only, not all of them. The profile shows about 210,000 clones, around 83% of them singletons. Sequencing was carried out using PBMCs or T cells enriched from blood (not recorded which). The receptors derive from a woman aged 25 to 39 who had been exposed to COVID-19.

The genes are TRBV3-1 (or the pseudogene TRBV3-2) and TRBJ2-1; 10 nucleotides align to TRBD2. V trimming: 6 bases; J trimming: 5 bases; junction bases outside the gene matches: 13. Per germline, CDR1 LGHDT and CDR2 YNNKEL (reference sequence). The CDR3 contains 17 residues. The DNA of the CDR3 is TGTGCCAGCAGGCAACGGGGACTAGCGAAACGACACAATGAGCAGTTCTTC. It codes for CASRQRGLAKRHNEQFF.

V and J are TRBV20-1 and TRBJ2-5; maybe TRBD2 (5 bases). From germline, CDR1 is DFQATT and CDR2 SNEGSKA (reference sequence). CDR3 size: 14 residues. V was shortened by 3 bases and J by 8 bases, with 19 bases between the two germline ends. The CDR3 DNA sequence: TGCAGTGCTAGTCCCCTAGTAACGGGGTCAACCCAGTACTTC. Its translation is CSASPLVTGSTQYF.

J is TRBJ2-1 and V is TRBV19, with 8 bases matching TRBD1. Germline V gene data show CDR1 as LNHDA and CDR2 as SQIVND (reference sequence). The CDR3 runs to 15 residues. With 4 bases clipped from V and 6 bases from J, the junction kept 8 bases outside the gene matches. For the CDR3, the DNA is TGTGCCAGTAGTAAAGCCGGGACAGGTTTCAATGAGCAGTTCTTC. It specifies CASSKAGTGFNEQFF.

This chain connects TRBV27 to TRBJ1-4; 9 bases match TRBD1. Germline V gene data show CDR1 as MNHEY and CDR2 as SMNVEV (reference sequence). V lost 1 base and J lost 4; bases outside the gene matches: 7. The CDR3 is 17 residues long. The CDR3 protein is CASSLWGTGPINEKLFF. In DNA form, the CDR3 reads TGTGCCAGCAGTTTATGGGGGACAGGGCCCATTAATGAAAAACTGTTTTTT.

V gene TRBV27 combines with J gene TRBJ1-5; unclear D gene. CDR1 is MNHEY, CDR2 SMNVEV, per germline (reference sequence). The length of the CDR3 is 14 residues. Trimming stripped 3 bases from V and 2 bases from J, with 8 bases between. The CDR3 protein is CASSLNGGNQPQHF. Here the CDR3 DNA reads TGTGCCAGCAGTTTGAACGGAGGCAATCAGCCCCAGCATTTT.

The chain joins TRBV5-4 to TRBJ2-7, with 10 bases aligning to TRBD1. The CDR3 is 15 residues long. With 2 bases clipped from V and 3 bases from J, the junction kept 5 bases outside the gene matches. CDR1 is SGHNT and CDR2 is YYREEE in the germline V gene (reference sequence). This CDR3 is CASSFRDRGLYEQYF. CDR3 nucleotides: TGTGCCAGCAGCTTCCGGGACAGGGGACTCTACGAGCAGTACTTC.

This clone was seen just once. This chain uses TRBV27 with TRBJ2-3, with a tentative D call TRBD1 (5 bases). Per the germline V gene, CDR1 is MNHEY and CDR2 is SMNVEV (reference sequence). There are 15 residues in the CDR3. V dropped 2 bases and J dropped 6 bases, with 15 bases sitting between them. This CDR3 is CASSLLPQGSDTQYF. The CDR3 region has the DNA TGTGCCAGCAGTTTACTCCCCCAGGGTTCGGATACGCAGTATTTT.

This clone has only one observation. The CDR3 DNA sequence: TGTGCCAGTAGTACCCGTGACAGCTACTCCTACAATGAGCAGTTCTTC. This translates into CASSTRDSYSYNEQFF. The chain combines TRBV19 with TRBJ2-1; D is possibly TRBD1 (5 bases). The CDR3 totals 16 residues. The V end was cut by 4 bases, the J end by 0 bases, with 13 bases between. Germline V gives CDR1 LNHDA, CDR2 SQIVND (reference sequence).

The V call is TRBV7-2, the J call TRBJ2-1; 12 bases are a match to TRBD2. Unmatched junction bases numbered 0, after V lost 0 bases and J lost 6 bases. CDR1 and CDR2 from the germline V gene are SGHTA and FQGNSA. The CDR3 spans 15 residues. The CDR3 DNA follows: TGTGCCAGCAGCTTAGCGGGACTAGCGGGCAATGAGCAGTTCTTC. Protein product: CASSLAGLAGNEQFF. Together with reference TRBV7-2 and TRBJ2-1, the CDR3 gives the full variable domain: GAGVSQSPSNKVTEKGKDVELRCDPISGHTALYWYRQSLGQGLEFLIYFQGNSAPDKSGLPSDRFSAERTGGSVSTLTIQRTQQEDSAVYLCASSLAGLAGNEQFFGPGTRLTVL.

This clone was seen a few times. This rearrangement joins TRBV5-1 to TRBJ2-7, with TRBD2 matching over 7 bases. This CDR3 comprises 15 residues. V shed 3 bases and J 7 bases; nucleotides not matched to a gene: 13. Germline V lookup: CDR1 SGHRS, CDR2 YFSETQ. The CDR3 coding sequence is TGCGCCAGCAGCTCAACCCCCGGGGAGGGTGAAGAGCAGTACTTC. Protein product: CASSSTPGEGEEQYF. Drawing the rest from reference TRBV5-1 and TRBJ2-7, the complete variable domain is KAGVTQTPRYLIKTRGQQVTLSCSPISGHRSVSWYQQTPGQGLQFLFEYFSETQRNKGNFPGRFSGRQFSNSRSEMNVSTLELGDSALYLCASSSTPGEGEEQYFGPGTRLTVT.

CDR3 sequence reads: CASIATDTQYF. CDR3 sequence (DNA): TGTGCCAGCATAGCGACAGATACGCAGTATTTT. V usage is TRBV2 and J usage is TRBJ2-3; D possibly corresponds to TRBD2 (5 bases). The CDR3 loop spans 11 amino acids. Germline V CDR1 and CDR2: SNHLY, FYNNEI. The V end lost 7 bases, the J end lost 3 bases, and 5 bases lay between the germline ends.

The V and J genes are TRBV5-4 and TRBJ2-1; 7 bases align to TRBD2. This CDR3 is 15 amino acids long. Germline V gene lookup returns CDR1 SGHNT and CDR2 YYREEE (reference sequence). V was pared by 3 bases and J by 0 bases, with 3 bases of the junction left unmatched. CDR3 bases: TGTGCCAGCAGCTCATGGGGGGGCTCCTACAATGAGCAGTTCTTC. This codes for CASSSWGGSYNEQFF.

The CDR3 DNA reads as TGTGCCAGCAGCGAAACTAGTAATGAGCAGTTCTTC. This codes for CASSETSNEQFF. V usage is TRBV7-2 and J usage is TRBJ2-1; D might be TRBD2 (5 bases). The V gene lost 5 bases and the J gene lost 7 bases, with 9 bases spanning the gap. CDR3 size: 12 residues. Germline V CDR1 and CDR2: SGHTA, FQGNSA.

This chain joins TRBV29-1 and TRBJ1-1; TRBD1 matches 7 bases. Per the germline V gene, CDR1 is SQVTM and CDR2 is ANQGSEA. The length of the CDR3 is 13 residues. V shed 7 bases, J shed 4 bases, and the junction held 9 bases outside the gene matches. The CDR3 reads CSGVKGAGTEAFF. The CDR3 DNA sequence: TGCAGCGGAGTAAAGGGGGCCGGCACTGAAGCTTTCTTT.

V and J are TRBV5-4 and TRBJ2-1, with D possibly being TRBD2 (6 bases). The CDR3 length is 15 residues. Germline-derived CDR1 and CDR2 are SGHNT and YYREEE (reference sequence). Trimming removed 1 base from V and 3 bases from J, with 11 bases in between. CDR3 region: CASSLRGFSYNEQFF. CDR3 DNA sequence: TGTGCCAGCAGCTTGCGGGGGTTTAGCTACAATGAGCAGTTCTTC.

This clone occurred once. The chain joins TRBV6-5 to TRBJ1-1; D not resolved. The CDR3 totals 13 residues. Per the germline V gene, CDR1 is MNHEY and CDR2 is SVGAGI. Trimming removed 7 bases from V and 0 bases from J, with 9 bases in between. The CDR3 region has the DNA TGTGCCAGCAAACGGGAGATGAACACTGAAGCTTTCTTT. Amino acids: CASKREMNTEAFF.

This chain connects TRBV4-1 to TRBJ1-4; TRBD1 agrees at 8 bases. Trimming at V came to 5 bases and at J to 8 bases, leaving 10 bases not matched to a gene. In germline, CDR1 is MGHRA, CDR2 YSYEKL. CDR3 length equals 15 residues. The CDR3 DNA follows: TGCGCCAGCAGCAAAGCAGGGGGCGCGGAGGAAAAACTGTTTTTT. Translating gives CASSKAGGAEEKLFF.

The chain links TRBV9 to TRBJ2-5, with 14 positions matching TRBD2. J lost 2 bases, V lost 1 base, and 13 bases had no gene match. The CDR3 spans 20 residues. Germline assignment: CDR1 SGDLS and CDR2 YYNGEE. CDR3 in amino acids: CASSVRVKGTSGGLQETQYF. The CDR3 DNA follows: TGTGCCAGCAGCGTAAGGGTTAAGGGGACTAGCGGGGGTTTGCAAGAGACCCAGTACTTC.